This record looks at one T cell receptor beta chain sequence and its context. The data derive from a study of blood T cell repertoires in COVID-19. Study at large: The United States, Italy and Spain provided the acute and convalescent COVID-19 samples. PBMCs, B-cell-depleted T cells, or T cells provided the cDNA or gDNA that made up the material.

Authors' methods: Cell counts per sample came from amplifying reference gene primers. The table came from immunoSEQ multiplex PCR; TCRdb's copy has only in-frame clones and leaves some out. The DNA was the basis for D and trimming; V, J and clone size are from that table. The top ten hold roughly 4% of the sample, which has over 90,000 clones, under 80% seen once. Germline values: CDR1 SGHTA, CDR2 FQGTGA. There are 14 residues in the CDR3. V was clipped by 2 bases and J by 2 bases, with 9 bases between them. Patients of the Seattle cohort, enrolled during active infection, were followed longitudinally.

Sequenced: peripheral blood. This sequence originates from a man aged 65-85 years with COVID-19, enrolled during active disease. The chain combines TRBV7-3 with TRBJ1-1, with D hard to call. The chain's CDR3 is CASSLDGLNTEAFF. In DNA form, the CDR3 reads TGTGCCAGCAGCTTAGACGGGTTAAACACTGAAGCTTTCTTT.